The clone carrying this TCR beta chain has only a few counts. Its antigen is currently unknown. Primers included in the PCR were 60 Vbeta and 13 Jbeta primers. Produced via immunoSEQ multiplex PCR; TCRdb's table is partial and in-frame only. The sample records roughly 130,000 clones, about 78% being singletons. This record comes from a study of cytomegalovirus exposure and HLA in healthy donors. Regarding the study as a whole: Relative to equally common others, HLA-associated TCR beta chains showed greater clonal expansion in a later analysis. Apart from CMV serostatus, no immune exposure information was available.

There was no recording of CMV serostatus for this donor. The germline V gene has CDR1 SGHRS and CDR2 YFSETQ. The V end was cut by 4 bases, the J end by 3 bases, with 13 bases between. CDR3 length: 14 amino acids. The chain employs TRBV5-1 and TRBJ1-2; D remains unclear. What was sequenced was PBMCs. The receptor was derived from a human donor in good health. The CDR3 loop reads CASSPAGGHYGYTF. CDR3 bases: TGCGCCAGCAGCCCCGCGGGAGGCCACTATGGCTACACCTTC. Supplemented by reference TRBV5-1 and TRBJ1-2, the full variable domain reads KAGVTQTPRYLIKTRGQQVTLSCSPISGHRSVSWYQQTPGQGLQFLFEYFSETQRNKGNFPGRFSGRQFSNSRSEMNVSTLELGDSALYLCASSPAGGHYGYTFGSGTRLTVV.